This T cell receptor (beta chain) was observed in a study of identical twins' blood T cells. Study findings and constraints: Twins shared about as many clonotypes as their cloneset sizes predicted. Shared environment remains a possible cause of twin similarity. Each donor's most abundant TCRbeta clonotypes shared more CDR3 sequences with her twin than unrelated donors.

TCRdb fed the 5' RACE reads into MiXCR, producing one record per CDR3 protein. Of hundreds of thousands of distinct CDR3 sequences listed, roughly 30% were seen once; the top ten hold about 6.1%. A remark on this clonotype: Its specificity is not known.

The CDR3 runs 14 residues. In germline, CDR1 is LNHDA, CDR2 SQIVND (reference sequence). V was pared by 5 bases and J by 0 bases, with 1 base of the junction left unmatched. This receptor was identified in a woman aged 18-49 years in good health. The sample consisted of PBMCs. The chain joins TRBV19 to TRBJ2-1, with 7 bases fitting TRBD2. The CDR3 DNA sequence: TGTGCCAGTAGTGGGGGGGGCTCCTACAATGAGCAGTTCTTC. This encodes CASSGGGSYNEQFF.